This TCR beta chain was identified in a study of beta chain features in type 1 diabetes. The CDR3 has 14 residues. Per the germline V gene, CDR1 is SQVTM and CDR2 is ANQGSEA. Trimming stripped 7 bases from V and 2 bases from J, with 18 bases between. Since all of the isolated RNA was reverse transcribed, expressed TCRB transcripts were what got sequenced. Here immunoSEQ multiplex PCR was the method, and the copy in TCRdb shows in-frame clones only, minus some. The data contain around 200,000 clones, 13% of them singletons. The sequencing input was central memory CD4+ T cells from blood. This receptor was obtained from a woman aged 18-30 years in good health. The chain links TRBV29-1 to TRBJ2-7; D unresolved. CDR3 protein: CSARINYPTYEQYF. The CDR3 DNA sequence: TGCAGCGCTAGAATTAACTATCCCACCTACGAGCAGTACTTC.